Listed below are T cell receptor beta chains from one sample, sequenced in a study of vaccination effects on CD4 cells after COVID-19. Measured with immunoSEQ multiplex PCR; TCRdb has only the in-frame clones, and not every one. The sample holds roughly 41,000 clones, roughly 70% seen once. These receptors lack a known antigen. The sample was CD4+ T cells from PBMCs cultured with HCoV-OC43 spike peptides, taken before COVID-19 vaccination. These receptor sequences come from a human donor who received a COVID-19 vaccine. Each CDR3 is given with its conserved first and last residue. D genes are given only for firm matches. Where a row states a size, it is once, few, many or the class of an expanded clone; other rows omit it.

NA	TRBV18	TRBJ2-3	TRBD2	CASSPPGGSTDTQYF	TGTGCCAGCTCACCGCCGGGGGGTAGCACAGATACGCAGTATTTT
NA	TRBV11-2	TRBJ2-3	NA	CASSSLTSTIDTQYF	TGTGCCAGCAGCTCACTAACTAGCACGATAGATACGCAGTATTTT
NA	TRBV3-1/TRBV3-2	TRBJ1-2	NA	CASSQAYGYTF	TGTGCCAGCAGCCAAGCATATGGCTACACCTTC
few	TRBV7-2	TRBJ1-6	TRBD1	CASSPRQGPTLHF	TGTGCCAGCAGCCCCCGACAGGGACCCACCCTCCACTTT
NA	TRBV3-1/TRBV3-2	TRBJ1-3	TRBD1	CASSPRDRSHSGNTIYF	TGTGCCAGCAGCCCGCGGGACAGGTCCCACTCTGGAAACACCATATATTTT
once	TRBV6-5	TRBJ2-7	TRBD2	CASRMAGAASYEQYF	TGTGCCAGCAGAATGGCGGGAGCTGCCTCGTACGAGCAGTACTTC
NA	TRBV18	TRBJ2-2	TRBD1	CASSPTGVDGELFF	TGTGCCAGCTCACCAACAGGGGTGGACGGGGAGCTGTTTTTT
NA	TRBV12-3/TRBV12-4	TRBJ1-1	NA	CASSQTMNTEAFF	TGTGCCAGCAGCCAAACCATGAACACTGAAGCTTTCTTT
NA	TRBV28	TRBJ1-2	NA	CASRPSNYGYTF	TGTGCCAGCCGCCCCTCTAACTATGGCTACACCTTC
NA	TRBV15	TRBJ2-5	NA	CATSRTRRETQYF	TGTGCCACCAGCAGAACTAGACGAGAGACCCAGTACTTC
NA	TRBV25-1	TRBJ2-1	NA	CASSERLTSSYNEQFF	TGTGCCAGCAGTGAACGGCTTACGAGCTCCTACAATGAGCAGTTCTTC
NA	TRBV27	TRBJ2-7	NA	CASSSSNGPTYEQYF	TGTGCCAGCAGTTCCTCTAACGGGCCAACCTACGAGCAGTACTTC
NA	TRBV11-2	TRBJ2-6	NA	CASSLVLRLPTSGANVLTF	TGTGCCAGCAGCTTAGTGCTTCGGCTCCCAACCTCTGGGGCCAACGTCCTGACTTTC
NA	TRBV29-1	TRBJ2-1	TRBD2	CSAPSTSGRNEQFF	TGCAGCGCCCCCTCGACTAGCGGGAGGAATGAGCAGTTCTTC
few	TRBV7-6	TRBJ1-6	NA	CASSTRRTRDANSPLHF	TGTGCCAGCAGCACAAGACGTACCCGGGACGCCAATTCACCCCTCCACTTT
NA	TRBV27	TRBJ1-5	NA	CASSLTGGHRMGNQPQHF	TGTGCCAGCAGTTTAACGGGGGGTCACAGGATGGGCAATCAGCCCCAGCATTTT
NA	TRBV5-1	TRBJ1-1	NA	CASSLQGQTEAFF	TGCGCCAGCAGCTTACAGGGTCAGACTGAAGCTTTCTTT
few	TRBV10-1	TRBJ1-5	NA	CASRNRRHRRIHQPQHF	TGCGCCAGCAGGAACAGGAGGCACCGACGTATTCATCAGCCCCAGCATTTT
NA	TRBV20-1	TRBJ2-2	NA	CSASLGVGELFF	TGCAGTGCTAGTCTCGGGGTCGGGGAGCTGTTTTTT
once	TRBV4-1	TRBJ2-3	TRBD2	CASSQDRKRGGADTQYF	TGCGCCAGCAGCCAAGATCGGAAGCGGGGGGGCGCAGATACGCAGTATTTT
once	TRBV11-1	TRBJ1-2	TRBD1	CASRLNLRTGAGYTF	TGTGCCAGCAGATTAAACCTCAGGACAGGCGCTGGCTACACCTTC
few	TRBV28	TRBJ1-3	NA	CASSQGAQGNTIYF	TGTGCCAGCAGCCAGGGAGCTCAGGGAAACACCATATATTTT
NA	TRBV9	TRBJ1-2	NA	CASSAPETRGYTF	TGTGCCAGCAGCGCCCCCGAGACTCGTGGCTACACCTTC
NA	TRBV3-1/TRBV3-2	TRBJ2-1	TRBD1	CASSQGPGGAYNEQFF	TGTGCCAGCAGCCAAGGTCCAGGGGGCGCCTACAATGAGCAGTTCTTC
NA	TRBV2	TRBJ2-5	NA	CASSAERLQETQYF	TGTGCCAGCAGTGCCGAGCGGCTCCAAGAGACCCAGTACTTC
NA	TRBV18	TRBJ1-3	NA	CASSGSLSSGNTIYF	TGTGCCAGCTCAGGCAGTTTGAGCTCTGGAAACACCATATATTTT
NA	TRBV28	TRBJ1-2	NA	CASIPLTLPSKRDGYTF	TGTGCCAGCATCCCTCTCACCCTCCCATCGAAAAGGGATGGCTACACCTTC
NA	TRBV10-3	TRBJ1-1	NA	CAISDPLNTEAFF	TGTGCCATCAGTGATCCCCTGAACACTGAAGCTTTCTTT
NA	TRBV9	TRBJ2-7	TRBD1	CASSPRSAQGVGYEQYF	TGTGCCAGCAGCCCCCGGAGTGCACAGGGGGTTGGCTACGAGCAGTACTTC
NA	TRBV5-4	TRBJ2-3	TRBD2	CASSLVGGGTQYF	TGTGCCAGCAGCTTGGTGGGCGGGGGGACGCAGTATTTT
NA	TRBV7-2	TRBJ1-1	TRBD1	CASSSMGQMNTEAFF	TGTGCCAGCAGCTCCATGGGACAGATGAACACTGAAGCTTTCTTT
NA	TRBV5-5	TRBJ1-1	TRBD1	CASSLPGTANTEAFF	TGTGCCAGCAGCTTGCCGGGGACAGCGAACACTGAAGCTTTCTTT
NA	TRBV29-1	TRBJ1-2	NA	CSVKGGDDNYGYTF	TGCAGCGTCAAAGGGGGGGATGATAACTATGGCTACACCTTC
few	TRBV7-9	TRBJ2-5	TRBD1	CASSSGQGAARTQYF	TGTGCCAGCAGCTCGGGACAGGGGGCAGCGCGGACCCAGTACTTC
NA	TRBV2	TRBJ1-4	NA	CANRQNEKLFF	TGTGCCAACAGACAGAATGAAAAACTGTTTTTT
once	TRBV5-8	TRBJ1-1	NA	CASSLGASHHFATEAFF	TGTGCCAGCAGCTTGGGGGCCAGCCACCACTTCGCGACTGAAGCTTTCTTT
few	TRBV5-1	TRBJ2-7	NA	CASSLGAPLNYEQYF	TGCGCCAGCAGCTTGGGGGCGCCGCTTAACTACGAGCAGTACTTC
NA	TRBV30	TRBJ1-2	NA	CAFTPGRNYGYTF	TGTGCGTTCACCCCCGGTCGGAACTATGGCTACACCTTC
NA	TRBV6-5	TRBJ1-5	NA	CASSPSRGSNQPQHF	TGTGCCAGCAGCCCGTCGAGGGGTAGCAATCAGCCCCAGCATTTT
NA	TRBV5-1	TRBJ2-5	TRBD1	CASSLGQGSRQETQYF	TGCGCCAGCAGCTTGGGACAGGGCTCTCGCCAAGAGACCCAGTACTTC
NA	TRBV7-2	TRBJ2-5	TRBD1	CASSLAGTAQETQYF	TGTGCCAGCAGCTTAGCCGGGACAGCCCAAGAGACCCAGTACTTC
NA	TRBV3-1/TRBV3-2	TRBJ2-7	NA	CASSRGVAAYEQYF	TGTGCCAGCAGCCGGGGGGTAGCGGCCTACGAGCAGTACTTC
NA	TRBV29-1	TRBJ2-2	NA	CSVGVTGNTGELFF	TGCAGCGTTGGCGTCACAGGGAACACCGGGGAGCTGTTTTTT
NA	TRBV24-1	TRBJ2-4	NA	CATSDRGQAGDIQYF	TGTGCCACCAGTGACCGTGGTCAAGCCGGGGACATTCAGTACTTC
NA	TRBV4-2	TRBJ2-5	TRBD2	CASSQEGAGREETQYF	TGTGCCAGCAGCCAAGAAGGGGCGGGGAGGGAAGAGACCCAGTACTTC
NA	TRBV29-1	TRBJ2-7	TRBD2	CSVGGVTYEQYF	TGCAGCGTGGGGGGGGTCACCTACGAGCAGTACTTC
NA	TRBV7-8	TRBJ1-3	NA	CASSLERETRISGNTIYF	TGTGCCAGCAGCTTAGAAAGGGAGACACGGATCTCTGGAAACACCATATATTTT
large	TRBV27	TRBJ2-7	TRBD2	CASGASPLAGASYEQYF	TGTGCCAGCGGGGCTAGCCCGCTAGCGGGGGCGTCCTACGAGCAGTACTTC
NA	TRBV5-6	TRBJ1-4	TRBD1	CASSPYADRGATNEKLFF	TGTGCCAGCAGCCCGTACGCCGACAGGGGTGCAACTAATGAAAAACTGTTTTTT
once	TRBV25-1	TRBJ1-5	NA	CASSVTGSGGPQHF	TGTGCCAGCAGTGTAACAGGATCCGGGGGGCCCCAGCATTTT
NA	TRBV27	TRBJ2-7	NA	CASSLKVAYEQYF	TGTGCCAGCAGTTTAAAGGTAGCCTACGAGCAGTACTTC
NA	TRBV18	TRBJ2-3	NA	CASSPQWGASTDTQYF	TGTGCCAGCTCTCCCCAGTGGGGGGCTAGCACAGATACGCAGTATTTT
NA	TRBV5-1	TRBJ2-2	TRBD1	CASSSQGAMGTGELFF	TGCGCCAGCAGCTCACAGGGGGCAATGGGCACCGGGGAGCTGTTTTTT
NA	TRBV30	TRBJ1-4	TRBD1	CAWSTGGSEKLFF	TGTGCCTGGAGTACAGGGGGGAGTGAAAAACTGTTTTTT
few	TRBV7-2	TRBJ2-5	NA	CASSLRIQETQYF	TGTGCCAGCAGCTTACGCATTCAAGAGACCCAGTACTTC
NA	TRBV3-1/TRBV3-2	TRBJ2-3	TRBD2	CASSQSGGTDTQYF	TGTGCCAGCAGCCAGAGCGGGGGCACAGATACGCAGTATTTT
NA	TRBV11-2	TRBJ2-7	TRBD1	CASSLPGQVFYEQYF	TGTGCCAGCAGCTTACCGGGACAGGTTTTCTACGAGCAGTACTTC
NA	TRBV9	TRBJ1-1	NA	CASSVGEGRAFF	TGTGCCAGCAGCGTAGGCGAAGGGAGGGCTTTCTTT
NA	TRBV7-9	TRBJ2-4	NA	CASSYRPGPKNIQYF	TGTGCCAGCAGCTACCGGCCGGGCCCAAAAAACATTCAGTACTTC
NA	TRBV14	TRBJ2-2	TRBD2	CASSQGLAEFKTGELFF	TGTGCCAGCAGCCAAGGACTAGCGGAATTTAAAACCGGGGAGCTGTTTTTT